These 14 T cell receptor beta chains came from one sample sequenced in a study of Ad26.COV2.S vaccination and SARS-CoV-2 variants. Treatment meaning: around 19 received Ad26.COV2.S at low or high dose, single or two shots; 5 received placebo; per-sample allocation not given. Samples came from day 63 after the first vaccine or placebo injection. The protocol was immunoSEQ multiplex PCR, while the TCRdb copy is restricted to in-frame clones and leaves out a portion. Among about 320,000 clones listed, approximately 86% were seen once. This specimen was peripheral blood, taken in a trial of Ad26.COV2.S vaccine versus placebo. Receptors were obtained from a person between 18 and 65 years old who received the Ad26.COV2.S COVID-19 vaccine or a placebo.

The chain carries TRBV28 and TRBJ2-2; D is uncertain. Trimming took off 7 bases at V and 2 bases at J, with 8 bases between the two ends. The CDR3 loop spans 13 amino acids. Germline V gene data show CDR1 as MDHEN and CDR2 as SYDVKM. CDR3 amino acids: CASTERNTGELFF. DNA of the CDR3: TGTGCCAGCACGGAGAGAAACACCGGGGAGCTGTTTTTT.

The rearrangement joins TRBV19 to TRBJ2-6, with TRBD1 matching over 7 bases. V trimming: 7 bases; J trimming: 0 bases; junction bases outside the gene matches: 6. The CDR3 extends over 16 amino acids. Germline CDR1 LNHDA, CDR2 SQIVND (reference sequence). DNA of the CDR3: TGTGCCAGTACTAACTCAGGGGGCTCTGGGGCCAACGTCCTGACTTTC. This codes for CASTNSGGSGANVLTF.

The chain combines TRBV19 with TRBJ2-5; TRBD2 agrees at 10 bases. The CDR3 totals 14 residues. The germline CDR1 and CDR2 sequences are LNHDA and SQIVND (reference sequence). Trimming took 8 bases from V and 4 from J; bases not matched to a gene: 7. The CDR3, as DNA: TGTGCCAGTGGGGCTAGCGGGGGTGGAGAGACCCAGTACTTC. This gives the protein CASGASGGGETQYF.

The rearrangement links TRBV28 to TRBJ1-4; tentative D call: TRBD1 (5 bases). The CDR3 is made up of 15 amino acids. V dropped 6 bases and J dropped 4 bases, with 15 bases sitting between them. Germline V gene data show CDR1 as MDHEN and CDR2 as SYDVKM. The CDR3 nucleotides are TGTGCCAGCAGCTTTAATTCAGGGATTAATGAAAAACTGTTTTTT. It translates to CASSFNSGINEKLFF.

DNA for the CDR3: TGCGCCAGCAGCATTATGGGCCCGGGTGAAAAACTGTTTTTT. Its translation: CASSIMGPGEKLFF. The chain is built from TRBV5-1 and TRBJ1-4, with D unclear. Germline CDR1 and CDR2: SGHRS and YFSETQ. The CDR3 spans 14 residues. V was shortened by 4 bases and J by 7 bases, with 14 bases between the two germline ends.

The V call is TRBV7-2, the J call TRBJ1-1, with a possible D match to TRBD1 (6 bases). Trimming cost V 5 bases and J 3 bases, with 22 bases left between them. CDR3 size: 17 residues. Germline V gene data show CDR1 as SGHTA and CDR2 as FQGNSA. The CDR3 nucleotides are TGTGCCAGCAGCCCCAGTACGGGGGGGACAAGACACACTGAAGCTTTCTTT. Translated: CASSPSTGGTRHTEAFF.

The gene calls are TRBV12-5 and TRBJ1-2; 7 bases line up with TRBD1. The CDR3 loop spans 12 amino acids. The V segment lost 5 bases and the J segment 4 bases; nucleotides outside the gene matches: 1. CDR1 is LGHNT and CDR2 is FRNRAP in the germline V gene. In nucleotides, the CDR3 is TGTGCTAGTGGTCGGGACAGCTATGGCTACACCTTC. Translation: CASGRDSYGYTF.

The J gene is TRBJ1-5, the V gene TRBV6-1; D gene ambiguous. The CDR3 consists of 14 residues. V lost 1 base and J lost 5, with 9 bases in between. Per germline, CDR1 MNHNS and CDR2 SASEGT. CDR3 amino acids: CASSEVKGYQPQHF. CDR3 sequence (DNA): TGTGCCAGCAGTGAAGTGAAGGGTTATCAGCCCCAGCATTTT.

The chain recombines TRBV12-2 with TRBJ1-1. TRBV12-2 is noted as a pseudogene. This CDR3 has 15 residues. The CDR3 DNA is TGTGCAAGTCGCTCCAAACCACGGGGTCCGGAACAAGCTTTCTTT. Translation gives CASRSKPRGPEQAFF.

This clone was observed once. The CDR3 reads CASSIITGTGANVLTF. Here the CDR3 DNA reads TGCGCCAGCAGCATAATAACAGGGACTGGGGCCAACGTCCTGACTTTC. The chain uses TRBV5-1 and TRBJ2-6, with D perhaps matching TRBD1 (6 bases). This CDR3 contains 16 residues. The V gene's germline CDR1 is SGHRS and CDR2 YFSETQ. V was shortened by 4 bases and J by 2 bases, with 13 bases between the two germline ends.

The gene calls are TRBV7-2 and TRBJ1-2; 10 bases are shared with TRBD1. CDR1 and CDR2 (germline): SGHTA, FQGNSA. CDR3 length: 16 residues. The ends lost 4 bases at V and 3 bases at J; junction bases unmatched: 8. CDR3 loop: CASSSQPGTGDYGYTF. CDR3 coding DNA: TGTGCCAGCAGCTCTCAGCCCGGGACAGGGGACTATGGCTACACCTTC.

V is TRBV12-3 or TRBV12-4 and J is TRBJ1-5; no clear D gene. CDR3 length: 12 amino acids. V gave up 1 base and J gave up 10 bases, with 8 bases separating them. For the CDR3, the DNA is TGTGCCAGCAGTTTAGACCGTCACCCCCAGCATTTT. Translation gives CASSLDRHPQHF.

The rearrangement uses TRBV19 and TRBJ2-7; D is tentatively TRBD1 or TRBD2 (5 bases each). Germline V gene data show CDR1 as LNHDA and CDR2 as SQIVND (reference sequence). The ends were cut back, 9 bases at V and 3 bases at J, with 12 bases in the middle. The CDR3 consists of 12 residues. CDR3 nucleotide sequence: TGTGCCAGCCAAAGTGGGGGCTACGAGCAGTACTTC. As protein: CASQSGGYEQYF.

The chain uses TRBV7-9 and TRBJ1-3; D gene unclear. The V gene's germline CDR1 is SEHNR and CDR2 FQNEAQ (reference sequence). CDR3 size: 16 residues. V lost 0 bases and J 0 bases, leaving 9 bases between the germline ends. The CDR3 reads CASSLAGPSSGNTIYF. DNA of the CDR3: TGTGCCAGCAGCTTAGCTGGGCCTAGCTCTGGAAACACCATATATTTT.